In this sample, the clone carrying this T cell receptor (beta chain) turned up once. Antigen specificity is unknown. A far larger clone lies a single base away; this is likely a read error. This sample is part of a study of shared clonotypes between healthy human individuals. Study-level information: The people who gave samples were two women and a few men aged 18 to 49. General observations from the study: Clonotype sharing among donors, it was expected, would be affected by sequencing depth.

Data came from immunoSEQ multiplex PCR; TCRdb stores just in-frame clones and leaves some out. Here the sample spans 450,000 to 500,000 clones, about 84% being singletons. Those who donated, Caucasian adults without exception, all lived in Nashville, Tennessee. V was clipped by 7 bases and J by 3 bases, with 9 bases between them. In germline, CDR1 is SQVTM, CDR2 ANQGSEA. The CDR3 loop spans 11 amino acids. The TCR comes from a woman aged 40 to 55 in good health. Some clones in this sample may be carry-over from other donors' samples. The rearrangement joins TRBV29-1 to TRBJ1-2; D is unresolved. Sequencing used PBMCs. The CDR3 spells CSESSYYGYTF. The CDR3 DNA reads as TGCAGCGAGTCCTCATACTATGGCTACACCTTC.